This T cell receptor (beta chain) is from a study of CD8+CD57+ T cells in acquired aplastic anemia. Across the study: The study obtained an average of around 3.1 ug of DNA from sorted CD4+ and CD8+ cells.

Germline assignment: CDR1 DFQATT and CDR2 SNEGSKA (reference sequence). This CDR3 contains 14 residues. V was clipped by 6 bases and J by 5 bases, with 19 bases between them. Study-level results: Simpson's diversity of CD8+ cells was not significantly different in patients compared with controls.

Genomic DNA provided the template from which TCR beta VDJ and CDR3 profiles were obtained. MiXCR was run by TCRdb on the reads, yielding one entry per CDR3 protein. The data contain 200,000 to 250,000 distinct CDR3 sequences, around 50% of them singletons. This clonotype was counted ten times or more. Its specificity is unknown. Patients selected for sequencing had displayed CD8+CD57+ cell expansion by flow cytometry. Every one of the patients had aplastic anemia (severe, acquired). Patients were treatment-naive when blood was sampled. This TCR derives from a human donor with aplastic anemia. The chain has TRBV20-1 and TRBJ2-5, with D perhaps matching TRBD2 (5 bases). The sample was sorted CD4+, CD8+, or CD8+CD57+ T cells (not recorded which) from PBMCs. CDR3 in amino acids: CSAISAGGGETQYF. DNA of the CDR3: TGCAGTGCCATCTCGGCTGGAGGTGGGGAGACCCAGTACTTC.